Following are 16 T cell receptor beta chains from one sample sequenced in a study of memory CD8 T cells in hepatitis C reinfection. This table comes from immunoSEQ multiplex PCR, and its TCRdb copy is limited to in-frame clones, with some not included. The sample has 45,000 to 50,000 clones; roughly 89% are singletons. Time point here: late/post reinfection, 12 to 24 weeks after detection. No in vitro expansion preceded TCR sequencing of the sorted cells. Sequencing was carried out using naive CD8+ T cells sorted from blood. The receptors shown here come from a man younger than 35 with hepatitis C virus infection.

V usage is TRBV5-1 and J usage is TRBJ2-1; 10 positions agree with TRBD2. The V gene's germline CDR1 is SGHRS and CDR2 YFSETQ. After removal of 4 bases from V and 8 bases from J, the junction contained 9 bases not matched to a gene. The CDR3 spans 15 residues. CDR3 in amino acids: CASSLRTSGGDEQFF. The DNA of the CDR3 is TGCGCCAGCAGCCTTCGGACTAGCGGCGGAGATGAGCAGTTCTTC.

This chain joins TRBV30 and TRBJ2-1, with D uncertain. Between the trimmed V and J ends, which lost 4 bases and 6 bases, there was a span of 10 bases. CDR3 length equals 12 residues. Germline lookup yields CDR1 GTSNPN and CDR2 SVGIG (reference sequence). The CDR3, as DNA: TGTGCCTGGATGGATCAGGTCAATGAGCAGTTCTTC. It codes for CAWMDQVNEQFF. Full variable domain (missing parts from reference TRBV30 and TRBJ2-1): SQTIHQWPATLVQPVGSPLSLECTVEGTSNPNLYWYRQAAGRGLQLLFYSVGIGQISSEVPQNLSASRPQDRQFILSSKKLLLSDSGFYLCAWMDQVNEQFFGPGTRLTVL.

This rearrangement joins TRBV25-1 to TRBJ2-5; 8 bases agree with TRBD2. The CDR3 is 13 residues long. CDR1 is MGHDK, CDR2 SYGVNS, per germline. After removal of 8 bases from V and 5 bases from J, the junction contained 7 bases not matched to a gene. The CDR3 protein is CASRGGFSETQYF. The CDR3 DNA is TGTGCCAGCCGGGGGGGCTTTAGTGAGACCCAGTACTTC. The entire variable domain, with the rest obtained from reference TRBV25-1 and TRBJ2-5, is as follows: EADIYQTPRYLVIGTGKKITLECSQTMGHDKMYWYQQDPGMELHLIHYSYGVNSTEKGDLSSESTVSRIRTEHFPLTLESARPSHTSQYLCASRGGFSETQYFGPGTRLLVL.

About this clone: The same CDR3 also results from other DNA sequences found in this sample. V gene TRBV27 combines with J gene TRBJ1-1; 8 bases match TRBD1. Looked up from germline, CDR1 is MNHEY and CDR2 is SMNVEV (reference sequence). The V gene end was trimmed by 7 bases and the J gene end by 2 bases; junction bases not matched to a gene: 3. The CDR3 runs 13 residues. The CDR3 is CASTGQGNTEAFF. The CDR3 DNA follows: TGTGCCAGCACCGGACAGGGAAACACTGAAGCTTTCTTT.

This chain joins TRBV19 and TRBJ2-1; 12 positions match TRBD1. Germline lookup yields CDR1 LNHDA and CDR2 SQIVND (reference sequence). The CDR3 runs 16 residues. Unmatched junction bases numbered 9, after V lost 4 bases and J lost 8 bases. This CDR3 reads CASSTPRDRGQDEQFF. The CDR3 nucleotides are TGTGCCAGTAGTACCCCCCGGGACAGGGGGCAGGATGAGCAGTTCTTC.

The V and J genes are TRBV27 and TRBJ2-1; D is perhaps TRBD1 (6 bases). Germline V gene lookup returns CDR1 MNHEY and CDR2 SMNVEV (reference sequence). The CDR3 sequence is 14 residues long. V lost 5 bases and J 4 bases, leaving 12 bases between the germline ends. In nucleotides, the CDR3 is TGTGCCAGCAGTCCCACGGGACAATACAATGAGCAGTTCTTC. Its protein is CASSPTGQYNEQFF.

CDR3 in amino acids: CASSLQTGPGEKLFF. CDR3 nucleotides: TGCGCCAGCAGCTTGCAGACAGGGCCAGGAGAAAAACTGTTTTTT. The chain joins TRBV5-1 to TRBJ1-4, with 7 bases that match TRBD1. Germline V CDR1 and CDR2: SGHRS, YFSETQ. CDR3 length: 15 amino acids. After removal of 1 base from V and 8 bases from J, the junction contained 8 bases not matched to a gene.

The chain employs TRBV27 and TRBJ2-2; 8 bases align to TRBD2. The ends lost 6 bases at V and 3 bases at J; junction bases unmatched: 6. CDR1 MNHEY and CDR2 SMNVEV come from the germline V gene (reference sequence). The CDR3 contains 15 residues. The CDR3 DNA sequence: TGTGCCAGCAGCCTAGTCGGGGGGGACACCGGGGAGCTGTTTTTT. Translated: CASSLVGGDTGELFF.

V gene TRBV6-4 combines with J gene TRBJ2-1, with 11 bases aligning to TRBD2. The CDR3 is 14 amino acids. With V trimmed by 5 bases and J by 10 bases, 7 bases remained unmatched. Germline loops: CDR1 MRHNA, CDR2 SNTAGT. The CDR3 DNA sequence: TGTGCCAGCAGTTTACTAGGGACTAGCGGCGAGCAGTTCTTC. Its translation: CASSLLGTSGEQFF.

The genes are TRBV6-5 and TRBJ1-5, with a weak D call TRBD1 (6 bases). This CDR3 is built from 15 residues. Germline-derived CDR1 and CDR2 are MNHEY and SVGAGI. V was shortened by 6 bases and J by 0 bases, with 12 bases between the two germline ends. CDR3 nucleotide sequence: TGTGCCAGCAGCCAGACAGGCCATAGCAATCAGCCCCAGCATTTT. Translation: CASSQTGHSNQPQHF.

This sequence joins TRBV29-1 and TRBJ1-1; D may be TRBD1 (6 bases). Per germline, CDR1 SQVTM and CDR2 ANQGSEA. V lost 0 bases and J lost 4, with 15 bases in between. This CDR3 has 15 residues. For the CDR3, the DNA is TGCAGCGTTGAAGATGCAGTACAGGGCCCCACTGAAGCTTTCTTT. This sequence encodes CSVEDAVQGPTEAFF.

The rearrangement joins TRBV14 to TRBJ2-7; D perhaps matches TRBD1 (6 bases). The V gene's germline CDR1 is SGHDN and CDR2 FVKESK. Trimming shortened V by 1 base and J by 4 bases, and 20 bases separated the two germline ends. The CDR3 contains 17 residues. CDR3 bases: TGTGCCAGCAGCCAAGGCCGGGGAACCCTCAGGGGATACGAGCAGTACTTC. This translates into CASSQGRGTLRGYEQYF. The full variable domain, completed using reference TRBV14 and TRBJ2-7, is EAGVTQFPSHSVIEKGQTVTLRCDPISGHDNLYWYRRVMGKEIKFLLHFVKESKQDESGMPNNRFLAERTGGTYSTLKVQPAELEDSGVYFCASSQGRGTLRGYEQYFGPGTRLTVT.

In regard to this clone: At one of its ends the junction is not consistent with the germline gene, which may arise from a read error. The sample carries other DNA sequences with the same CDR3. The chain uses TRBV5-1 and TRBJ1-2; unclear D gene. CDR1 and CDR2 from the germline V gene are SGHRS and YFSETQ. The CDR3 has 15 residues. The chain's CDR3 is CASSLTGNPNYGYTF. As DNA, the CDR3 is TGCGCCAGCAGCTTGACCGGGAATCCTAATTATGGCTACACCTTC.

This clone has only a few counts. The chain employs TRBV4-3 and TRBJ1-3, with a tentative D call TRBD1 (5 bases). The V end was cut by 1 base, the J end by 4 bases, with 8 bases between. The CDR3 loop spans 14 amino acids. Per germline, CDR1 LGHNA and CDR2 YSLEER. The CDR3 loop is CASSQAQGGNTIYF. Written as DNA, the CDR3 is TGCGCCAGCAGCCAAGCCCAGGGAGGAAACACCATATATTTT.

The gene calls are TRBV6-1 and TRBJ2-3; D gene ambiguous. Germline V gives CDR1 MNHNS, CDR2 SASEGT. The CDR3 spans 12 residues. The V gene lost 5 bases and the J gene lost 7 bases, with 10 bases spanning the gap. In DNA, the CDR3 is TGTGCCAGCAGTCTCCATGAGTATACGCAGTATTTT. The encoded protein is CASSLHEYTQYF.

About this clone: The sample holds other DNA sequences that translate to the same CDR3. This sequence joins TRBV7-2 and TRBJ2-7; 8 bases match TRBD1. Germline V gene sequence: CDR1 SGHTA, CDR2 FQGNSA. The CDR3 consists of 13 residues. CDR3 sequence (DNA): TGTGCCAGCAGTTTAGTGACAGGGGACGAGCAGTACGTC. Protein product: CASSLVTGDEQYV.